This T cell receptor (beta chain) was recovered during a study of T cell repertoires in cytomegalovirus infection. Study-level points and caveats: Clonotype analysis showed dominance of the ex vivo response by HLA-C-restricted CMV-specific TCR beta clonotypes.

This clonotype was observed at least ten times. No antigen is known for it. V was shortened by 3 bases and J by 6 bases, with 15 bases between the two germline ends. The germline gives CDR1 ENHRY, CDR2 SYGVKD. The CDR3 is 15 residues long. One entry per CDR3 protein results from TCRdb running MiXCR on the reads. The table shows some 270,000 distinct CDR3 sequences, with approximately 22% occurring only once. This specimen was cultured PBMCs, taken from culture after CMV antigen stimulation. The clonotype originates from a human donor in good health (CMV status not recorded). Some clones in this sample may be carry-over from other donors' samples. The chain links TRBV10-3 to TRBJ1-5, with a tentative D call TRBD1 (5 bases). DNA of the CDR3: TGTGCCATCAGTGAAGGGGCCGGGGCCGGTCAGCCCCAGCATTTT. This translates into CAISEGAGAGQPQHF.